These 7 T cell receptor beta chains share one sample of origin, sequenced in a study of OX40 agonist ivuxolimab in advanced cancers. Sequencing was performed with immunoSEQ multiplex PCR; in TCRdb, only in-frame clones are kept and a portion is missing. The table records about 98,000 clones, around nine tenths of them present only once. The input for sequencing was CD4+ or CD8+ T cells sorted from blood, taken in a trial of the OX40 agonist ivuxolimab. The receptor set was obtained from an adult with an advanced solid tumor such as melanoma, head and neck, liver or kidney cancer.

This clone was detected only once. CDR3 in amino acids: CASLDSLNTEAFF. DNA of the CDR3: TGTGCCTCATTAGACAGCCTGAACACTGAAGCTTTCTTT. The J gene is TRBJ1-1, the V gene TRBV6-5, with D possibly being TRBD1 (5 bases). Germline loops: CDR1 MNHEY, CDR2 SVGAGI. Trimming cost V 11 bases and J 0 bases, with 13 bases left between them. The CDR3 totals 13 residues.

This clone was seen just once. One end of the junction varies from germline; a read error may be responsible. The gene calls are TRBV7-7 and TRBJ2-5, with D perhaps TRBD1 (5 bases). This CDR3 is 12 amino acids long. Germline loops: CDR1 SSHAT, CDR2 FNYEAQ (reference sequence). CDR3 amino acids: CASSPQGATQYF. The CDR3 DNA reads TGTGCTAGCAGCCCCCAAGGGGCGACCCAGTACTTC. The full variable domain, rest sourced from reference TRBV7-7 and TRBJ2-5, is GAGVSQSPRYKVTKRGQDVTLRCDPISSHATLYWYQQALGQGPEFLTYFNYEAQPDKSGLPSDRFSAERPEGSISTLTIQRTEQRDSAMYRCASSPQGATQYFGPGTRLLVL.

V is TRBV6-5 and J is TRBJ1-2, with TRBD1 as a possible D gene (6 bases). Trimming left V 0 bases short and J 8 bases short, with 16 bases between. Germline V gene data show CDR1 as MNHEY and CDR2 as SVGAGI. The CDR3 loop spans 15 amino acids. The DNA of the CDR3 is TGTGCCAGCAGTTACTCGAGCTCAGGGGCCTGGGGCTACACCTTC. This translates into CASSYSSSGAWGYTF.

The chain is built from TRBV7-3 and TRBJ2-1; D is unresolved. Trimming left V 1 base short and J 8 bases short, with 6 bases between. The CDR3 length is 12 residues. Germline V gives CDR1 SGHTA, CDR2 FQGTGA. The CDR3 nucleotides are TGTGCCAGCAGCTTAAATCGCGATGAGCAGTTCTTC. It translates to CASSLNRDEQFF.

The CDR3, as DNA: TGTGCCAGCTCACCCAAATCCTACGAGCAGTACTTC. Protein sequence: CASSPKSYEQYF. The chain links TRBV18 to TRBJ2-7; D unclear. Trimming took 3 bases from V and 1 from J, leaving 4 bases between them. Germline CDR1 KGHSH, CDR2 LQKENI. The CDR3 is 12 amino acids.

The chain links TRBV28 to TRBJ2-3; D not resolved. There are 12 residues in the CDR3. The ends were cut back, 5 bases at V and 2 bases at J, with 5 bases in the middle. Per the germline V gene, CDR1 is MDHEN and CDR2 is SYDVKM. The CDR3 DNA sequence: TGTGCCAGCAGTACACCCACAGATACGCAGTATTTT. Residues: CASSTPTDTQYF.

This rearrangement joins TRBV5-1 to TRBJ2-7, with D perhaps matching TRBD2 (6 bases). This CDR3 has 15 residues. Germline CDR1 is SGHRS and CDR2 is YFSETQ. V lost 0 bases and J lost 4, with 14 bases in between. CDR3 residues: CASSLAGGQTYEQYF. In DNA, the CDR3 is TGCGCCAGCAGCTTGGCCGGGGGTCAGACTTACGAGCAGTACTTC.